Each of the 32 T cell receptor beta chains below was sequenced from the same sample in a study of T cells in Graves' hyperthyroidism and ophthalmopathy. RNA transcripts yielded amplified TCR beta CDR3 regions. HTBI primers were the set used in a first-round RT-PCR of the TCR CDR3. TCRdb passed the multiplex PCR reads through MiXCR, listing each CDR3 protein once. This sample has 45,000 to 55,000 distinct CDR3 sequences, with roughly 56% found just once. Sample: peripheral blood or thyroid tissue (not recorded which). These TCRs come from a man between 18 and 29 years old with Graves' hyperthyroidism.

The sample holds many counts of this clonotype. The rearrangement uses TRBV10-2 and TRBJ1-4, with D maybe TRBD1 (5 bases). V lost 6 bases, J lost 6 bases, and 14 bases lay in between. This CDR3 contains 14 residues. Germline V CDR1 and CDR2: WSHSY, SAAADI. CDR3 region: CASRPGVGDEKLFF. As DNA, the CDR3 is TGCGCCAGCAGACCGGGAGTGGGGGATGAAAAACTGTTTTTT.

This clonotype was found many times. V usage is TRBV28 and J usage is TRBJ2-5; 8 positions agree with TRBD2. The junction had 2 bases not matched to a gene; V was cut back by 2 bases and J by 3 bases. This CDR3 has 14 amino acids. Germline V CDR1 and CDR2: MDHEN, SYDVKM. CDR3 in amino acids: CASSLAGREETQYF. The CDR3 nucleotides are TGTGCCAGCAGTTTAGCCGGGAGGGAAGAGACCCAGTACTTC.

This clonotype appeared once. J is TRBJ2-5 and V is TRBV2; D is perhaps TRBD2 (5 bases). The V gene's germline CDR1 is SNHLY and CDR2 FYNNEI. The CDR3 runs to 12 residues. V was trimmed by 8 bases and J by 0 bases, leaving 7 bases between them. The CDR3 is CASGGYQETQYF. The CDR3 region has the DNA TGTGCCAGCGGCGGGTACCAAGAGACCCAGTACTTC.

About this clonotype: One base away lies a much larger clone, so this may be a sequencing read error. The chain uses TRBV12-3 or TRBV12-4 and TRBJ2-7; 8 bases fit TRBD1. The CDR3 contains 14 residues. Written as DNA, the CDR3 is TGTGCCAGCATCGCTACCGGGACAGGCCACGAGCGGTACTTC. It yields the protein CASIATGTGHERYF.

This clonotype was detected many times. V usage is TRBV6-5 and J usage is TRBJ1-2; tentatively, D is TRBD1 (5 bases). Germline V gene data show CDR1 as MNHEY and CDR2 as SVGAGI. The CDR3 contains 15 residues. V lost 6 bases to trimming and J lost 3 bases, with 17 bases between them. CDR3 amino acids: CASRSPTGTDYGYTF. The CDR3 coding sequence is TGTGCCAGCAGGTCTCCTACCGGGACGGACTATGGCTACACCTTC.

This chain uses TRBV29-1 with TRBJ2-7; 13 nucleotides agree with TRBD2. V was pared by 6 bases and J by 0 bases, with 2 bases of the junction left unmatched. CDR1 is SQVTM, CDR2 ANQGSEA, per germline. There are 14 residues in the CDR3. CDR3 nucleotides: TGCAGCGTCCGGACTAGCGGGGGCTCCTACGAGCAGTACTTC. Translating it yields CSVRTSGGSYEQYF.

The chain uses TRBV29-1 and TRBJ1-1; a possible D gene is TRBD1 (5 bases). Germline V gene data show CDR1 as SQVTM and CDR2 as ANQGSEA. The CDR3 consists of 13 residues. V dropped 7 bases and J dropped 5 bases, with 17 bases sitting between them. The CDR3 DNA is TGCAGCGCCTTGGGGGAGGGGAGGACTGAAGCTTTCTTT. It codes for CSALGEGRTEAFF.

This clonotype was seen repeatedly, ten times or more. The genes are TRBV14 and TRBJ2-5; D possibly corresponds to TRBD2 (5 bases). The CDR3 sequence is 14 residues long. The V gene lost 4 bases and the J gene lost 2 bases, with 11 bases spanning the gap. CDR1 and CDR2 from the germline V gene are SGHDN and FVKESK. This CDR3 reads CASSPGGIQETQYF. For the CDR3, the DNA is TGTGCCAGCAGCCCTGGAGGTATTCAAGAGACCCAGTACTTC.

The V call is TRBV10-3, the J call TRBJ2-7, with TRBD1 identical over 8 bases. This CDR3 spans 18 amino acids. The junction had 22 bases not matched to a gene; V was cut back by 11 bases and J by 1 base. Per germline, CDR1 ENHRY and CDR2 SYGVKD. The CDR3 nucleotides read TGTGCCCAGGGGGCAGGGGGCGCGAACTCGATTATTTCCTACGAGCAGTACTTC. Translating it yields CAQGAGGANSIISYEQYF.

This clonotype was detected a few times. The chain recombines TRBV7-3 with TRBJ2-5; D uncertain. Per germline, CDR1 SGHTA and CDR2 FQGTGA. The CDR3 totals 13 residues. Trimming removed 4 bases at V and 4 bases at J, with 10 bases between. The CDR3 DNA is TGTGCCAGCAGCTCCGCAGGTGCAGAGACCCAGTACTTC. Protein: CASSSAGAETQYF.

The sample holds a few counts of this clonotype. Relative to the germline gene, one junction end is altered; a read error may explain this. In DNA form, the CDR3 reads TGCAGCGTTGACGGCAGGGGCGGAGAGACCCAGCACTTC. Translation: CSVDGRGGETQHF. V and J are TRBV29-1 and TRBJ2-5; a possible D gene is TRBD1 (6 bases). Germline V gene lookup returns CDR1 SQVTM and CDR2 ANQGSEA. The CDR3 runs 13 residues.

This clonotype was picked up many times. This chain's CDR3 is CASRDRVRLGYTF. The CDR3 DNA follows: TGCGCCAGCAGGGACCGGGTGCGTCTAGGCTACACCTTC. The chain joins TRBV4-1 to TRBJ1-2; no firm D call. Germline V gives CDR1 MGHRA, CDR2 YSYEKL. With 6 bases removed from V and 8 bases from J, the gap between germline ends came to 16 bases. The CDR3 has 13 residues.

In this sample, this clonotype turned up many times. The chain uses TRBV15 and TRBJ1-4; D possibly corresponds to TRBD1 (6 bases). Trimming shortened V by 4 bases and J by 8 bases, and 17 bases separated the two germline ends. CDR1 is LNHNV and CDR2 is YYDKDF in the germline V gene (reference sequence). The CDR3 spans 15 residues. CDR3 in DNA: TGTGCCACCAGCACCGGGGCCCAGGGGTCCGAAAAACTGTTTTTT. Residues: CATSTGAQGSEKLFF.

In its sample, this clonotype was seen many times. The CDR3 DNA reads TGCACGACAGGAGGTGGACTTTGGCAGTACTTC. This encodes CTTGGGLWQYF. The chain is built from TRBV20-1 and TRBJ2-7; D is possibly TRBD1 (6 bases). CDR1 and CDR2 (germline): DFQATT, SNEGSKA (reference sequence). The CDR3 is 11 residues long.

This clonotype was observed many times. The chain employs TRBV10-3 and TRBJ1-2, with 7 bases identical to TRBD1. The V segment lost 4 bases and the J segment 4 bases; nucleotides outside the gene matches: 6. Germline V gene sequence: CDR1 ENHRY, CDR2 SYGVKD. The CDR3 extends over 14 amino acids. CDR3 loop: CAISGATGTYGYTF. DNA for the CDR3: TGTGCCATCAGTGGGGCGACAGGGACCTATGGCTACACCTTC.

The chain recombines TRBV28 with TRBJ2-3; D may be TRBD2 (6 bases). This CDR3 region has 13 residues. Germline V gene sequence: CDR1 MDHEN, CDR2 SYDVKM. V was cut by 10 bases and J by 7 bases, with 18 bases left in between. In DNA, the CDR3 is TGTGCCACCGAGACTAGAACGGCTAATACGCAGTATTTT. This encodes CATETRTANTQYF.

This clonotype was detected ten times or more. The V call is TRBV20-1, the J call TRBJ1-2, with 9 bases identical to TRBD1. The J segment lost 4 bases and the V segment lost 3 bases, leaving 12 bases of the junction unmatched. Looked up from germline, CDR1 is DFQATT and CDR2 is SNEGSKA (reference sequence). The CDR3 totals 16 residues. The CDR3 DNA sequence: TGCAGTGCTAGTCAGCCCGGGACAGGGATAGTCTATGGCTACACCTTC. As protein: CSASQPGTGIVYGYTF.

V and J are TRBV7-9 and TRBJ2-2; 9 nucleotides line up with TRBD1. Trimming at V came to 5 bases and at J to 4 bases, leaving 11 bases not matched to a gene. This CDR3 contains 17 residues. Germline-derived CDR1 and CDR2 are SEHNR and FQNEAQ (reference sequence). CDR3 nucleotides: TGTGCCAGCAGCCGAACCGGGACAGGGTTGGGCACCGGGGAGCTGTTTTTT. As protein: CASSRTGTGLGTGELFF.

This clonotype was counted at least ten times. The chain employs TRBV27 and TRBJ1-1; D remains unclear. The V and J ends lost 6 bases and 10 bases respectively, with 18 bases between them. Germline CDR1 MNHEY, CDR2 SMNVEV (reference sequence). The CDR3 runs to 13 residues. As DNA, the CDR3 is TGTGCCAGCAGAGTCGGTCGATGGGGAGGAGCTTTCTTT. It encodes CASRVGRWGGAFF.

The chain links TRBV20-1 to TRBJ2-7, with TRBD1 identical over 9 bases. This CDR3 contains 12 residues. Germline V lookup: CDR1 DFQATT, CDR2 SNEGSKA (reference sequence). The trim removed 5 bases at V and 3 bases at J, leaving 2 bases unmatched. The CDR3 sequence: CSAPGQGYEQYF. Here the CDR3 DNA reads TGCAGTGCTCCGGGACAGGGCTACGAGCAGTACTTC.

This clonotype occurred once. The chain combines TRBV7-9 with TRBJ1-1, with D uncertain. Germline CDR1 reads SEHNR; CDR2 reads FQNEAQ (reference sequence). Between the trimmed V and J ends, which lost 5 bases and 0 bases, there was a span of 13 bases. The length of the CDR3 is 15 residues. CDR3 sequence reads: CASSPTRDVNTEAFF. The CDR3 bases are TGTGCCAGCAGCCCAACAAGGGATGTGAACACTGAAGCTTTCTTT.

The chain carries TRBV7-9 and TRBJ2-5; D not resolved. V was trimmed by 4 bases and J by 5 bases, leaving 8 bases between them. Per germline, CDR1 SEHNR and CDR2 FQNEAQ (reference sequence). The CDR3 is 12 residues long. The DNA of the CDR3 is TGTGCCAGCAGCTCCAGAAAGGAGACCCAGTACTTC. Protein: CASSSRKETQYF.

Comments on this clonotype: One junction end does not reproduce the germline sequence, and a read error may be involved. The CDR3 protein is CASRGASNAEALF. CDR3 DNA: TGTGCCAGTAGGGGTGCGTCGAACGCTGAAGCTCTCTTT. The J gene is TRBJ1-1, the V gene TRBV19; no definite D call. Germline CDR1 is LNHDA and CDR2 is SQIVND (reference sequence). This CDR3 region has 13 residues.

This clonotype came up many times. The genes are TRBV7-3 and TRBJ1-1, with 8 positions matching TRBD1. The germline gives CDR1 SGHTA, CDR2 FQGTGA. V lost 5 bases to trimming and J lost 5 bases; unmatched junction nucleotides: 10. This CDR3 spans 15 amino acids. The CDR3 region is CASSQGAGGGTEAFF. The CDR3 region has the DNA TGTGCCAGCAGCCAGGGGGCAGGCGGTGGTACTGAAGCTTTCTTT.

V and J are TRBV7-3 and TRBJ1-6; no clear D. V lost 3 bases and J lost 10, with 7 bases in between. The CDR3 covers 12 residues. In germline, CDR1 is SGHTA, CDR2 FQGTGA. CDR3 DNA: TGTGCCAGCAGCTTTCTGGGGTCACCCCTCCACTTT. Translated, it gives CASSFLGSPLHF. The full variable domain, with the rest looked up from reference TRBV7-3 and TRBJ1-6, is GAGVSQTPSNKVTEKGKYVELRCDPISGHTALYWYRQSLGQGPEFLIYFQGTGAADDSGLPNDRFFAVRPEGSVSTLKIQRTERGDSAVYLCASSFLGSPLHFGNGTRLTVT.

J is TRBJ1-1 and V is TRBV15; D uncertain. CDR3 length: 14 residues. Per germline, CDR1 LNHNV and CDR2 YYDKDF (reference sequence). Deletions cut 3 bases from V and 3 bases from J, with 11 bases between. The CDR3 loop reads CATSSSRGDTEAFF. CDR3 DNA sequence: TGTGCCACCAGCAGCTCTCGCGGGGACACTGAAGCTTTCTTT.

The V and J genes are TRBV7-8 and TRBJ2-7; 7 bases agree with TRBD1. Per germline, CDR1 SGHVS and CDR2 FQNEAQ. The CDR3 is 15 amino acids. V dropped 7 bases and J dropped 2; count of bases not matched to a gene: 11. CDR3 in amino acids: CASTRQGGGTYEQYF. DNA for the CDR3: TGTGCCAGCACCAGACAGGGTGGGGGCACCTACGAGCAGTACTTC.

As concerns this clonotype: The CDR3 carries no conserved terminal phenylalanine or tryptophan, so it likely arises from a read error. The DNA is omitted, as the CDR3 cannot be located on it reliably, and the CDR3 follows TCRdb's listing. The chain joins TRBV10-3 to TRBJ1-2. The germline CDR1 and CDR2 sequences are ENHRY and SYGVKD. The CDR3 extends over 10 residues, inclusive of both ends. The CDR3 loop is CAISESSDTY.

This clonotype was detected once. The chain joins TRBV14 to TRBJ1-1; D uncertain. This CDR3 is 12 amino acids long. The V end lost 1 base, the J end lost 6 bases, and 6 bases lay between the germline ends. CDR1 and CDR2 from the germline V gene are SGHDN and FVKESK. The CDR3 DNA reads as TGTGCCAGCAGCCAAGTCTACGCTGAAGCTTTCTTT. It codes for CASSQVYAEAFF.

The sample holds many counts of this clonotype. The genes are TRBV3-1 and TRBJ1-4, with TRBD1 as a possible D gene (5 bases). Trimming pared 0 bases from V and 7 bases from J, leaving 12 bases between. CDR3 size: 15 residues. Germline-derived CDR1 and CDR2 are LGHDT and YNNKEL (reference sequence). This CDR3 is CASSQERQGGEKLFF. The CDR3 DNA reads as TGTGCCAGCAGCCAAGAGCGGCAGGGAGGTGAAAAACTGTTTTTT. The full variable domain, with the rest looked up from reference TRBV3-1 and TRBJ1-4, is DTAVSQTPKYLVTQMGNDKSIKCEQNLGHDTMYWYKQDSKKFLKIMFSYNNKELIINETVPNRFSPKSPDKAHLNLHINSLELGDSAVYFCASSQERQGGEKLFFGSGTQLSVL.

The chain has TRBV10-2 and TRBJ1-6; perhaps TRBD1 as D (5 bases). Germline lookup yields CDR1 WSHSY and CDR2 SAAADI. The CDR3 is 13 amino acids. V lost 4 bases, J lost 14 bases, and 15 bases lay in between. For the CDR3, the DNA is TGCGCCAGCAGTGGGGACGGAGCCAAAACCCTCCACTTT. Its protein is CASSGDGAKTLHF.

This clonotype was detected only a few times. The chain recombines TRBV7-2 with TRBJ1-1; weak D call: TRBD1 (6 bases). Germline CDR1 SGHTA, CDR2 FQGNSA. The CDR3 sequence is 13 residues long. Trimming cost V 2 bases and J 8 bases, with 12 bases left between them. The CDR3 protein is CASSLPQGREAFF. CDR3 nucleotide sequence: TGTGCCAGCAGCTTACCGCAGGGGCGGGAAGCTTTCTTT.